Following are 12 T cell receptor beta chains from one sample sequenced in a study of memory CD4+ T cells and cytomegalovirus serostatus. The table came from immunoSEQ multiplex PCR; TCRdb's copy has only in-frame clones and leaves some out. The sample carries about 57,000 clones, approximately 79% recorded once. Single viable CD3+CD4+CD8-CD45RO+ cells were sorted as the memory CD4+ T cells. The sample taken for sequencing was memory CD4+ T cells from blood. Every receptor here comes from an adult in good health and CMV-seronegative.

The chain joins TRBV21-1 to TRBJ1-3; the tabulated D call, TRBD1, remains unverified against the DNA. TRBV21-1 is a listed pseudogene. The CDR3 has 17 amino acids. The CDR3 here is CASSKQLEDRGPRTIYF. CDR3 sequence (DNA): TGTGCCAGCAGCAAACAACTCGAGGACAGGGGACCCCGGACCATATATTTT.

J is TRBJ1-2 and V is TRBV5-6; 7 bases line up with TRBD1. CDR1 and CDR2 (germline): SGHDT, YYEEEE. The J segment lost 5 bases and the V segment lost 2 bases, leaving 6 bases of the junction unmatched. CDR3 length: 14 residues. CDR3 in DNA: TGTGCCAGCAGCTTTAGGGGGCCTGCTTATGGCTACACCTTC. As protein: CASSFRGPAYGYTF.

By sample share, this clone is medium-sized. The rearrangement uses TRBV11-2 and TRBJ1-5; D may be TRBD1 (5 bases). Germline V gene sequence: CDR1 SGHAT, CDR2 FQNNGV. Between the trimmed V and J ends, which lost 5 bases and 7 bases, there was a span of 12 bases. The CDR3 has 13 residues. CDR3 coding DNA: TGTGCCAGCAGCCAGGGAGGGGTACAGCCCCAGCATTTT. Translation: CASSQGGVQPQHF.

This chain uses TRBV2 with TRBJ1-5; maybe TRBD1 (5 bases). The CDR3 extends over 17 amino acids. V was trimmed by 0 bases and J by 4 bases, leaving 16 bases between them. Germline V gene data show CDR1 as SNHLY and CDR2 as FYNNEI. The CDR3 loop is CASSEALGLRGNQPQHF. Here the CDR3 DNA reads TGTGCCAGCAGTGAAGCGCTGGGTTTAAGGGGAAATCAGCCCCAGCATTTT.

The chain is built from TRBV2 and TRBJ1-1; 8 positions agree with TRBD1. Trimming cost V 2 bases and J 1 base; bases outside gene matches: 9. The CDR3 runs 17 residues. Germline loops: CDR1 SNHLY, CDR2 FYNNEI. CDR3 region: CASSETTLTGENTEAFF. Written as DNA, the CDR3 is TGTGCCAGCAGTGAAACCACTTTGACAGGGGAGAACACTGAAGCTTTCTTT.

The chain couples TRBV2 to TRBJ2-3; TRBD1 aligns across 7 bases. This CDR3 contains 14 residues. With 7 bases clipped from V and 1 base from J, the junction kept 5 bases outside the gene matches. CDR1 and CDR2 from the germline V gene are SNHLY and FYNNEI. CDR3 in amino acids: CASIPDRGTDTQYF. In nucleotides, the CDR3 is TGTGCCAGCATCCCCGACAGGGGCACAGATACGCAGTATTTT.

V gene TRBV5-6 combines with J gene TRBJ1-2, with D perhaps TRBD1 (6 bases). Germline CDR1 and CDR2: SGHDT and YYEEEE. The CDR3 length is 14 residues. V lost 1 base to trimming and J lost 8 bases, with 15 bases between them. The CDR3 loop is CASSLYAGAGGYTF. The CDR3 DNA is TGTGCCAGCAGCTTGTATGCAGGGGCGGGAGGCTACACCTTC.

The chain combines TRBV7-2 with TRBJ1-1; possible D gene TRBD1, 5 bases. The V end was cut by 4 bases, the J end by 4 bases, with 19 bases between. CDR1 and CDR2 from the germline V gene are SGHTA and FQGNSA. The CDR3 has 16 residues. The CDR3 nucleotides read TGTGCCAGCAGCTCACTGGCGAAGCGGGGGGGCACTGAAGCTTTCTTT. Amino acids: CASSSLAKRGGTEAFF. The whole variable domain, remainder taken from reference TRBV7-2 and TRBJ1-1, is GAGVSQSPSNKVTEKGKDVELRCDPISGHTALYWYRQSLGQGLEFLIYFQGNSAPDKSGLPSDRFSAERTGGSVSTLTIQRTQQEDSAVYLCASSSLAKRGGTEAFFGQGTRLTVV.

V usage is TRBV7-8 and J usage is TRBJ1-1; TRBD1 agrees at 8 bases. Germline V gene data show CDR1 as SGHVS and CDR2 as FQNEAQ. The CDR3 has 15 residues. V shed 3 bases and J 3 bases; nucleotides not matched to a gene: 6. The CDR3 loop is CASSFQDRGDTEAFF. In DNA form, the CDR3 reads TGTGCCAGCAGCTTTCAAGACAGGGGTGACACTGAAGCTTTCTTT.

Only one count was recorded for this clone. In nucleotides, the CDR3 is TGTGCCAGCAGATCGGACAGGGTGGGCTACACCTTC. Residues: CASRSDRVGYTF. The chain links TRBV27 to TRBJ1-2; 8 nucleotides align to TRBD1. The V and J ends lost 6 bases and 8 bases, in that order; junction bases with no gene match: 5. CDR3 size: 12 residues. Germline V CDR1 and CDR2: MNHEY, SMNVEV (reference sequence).

V and J are TRBV18 and TRBJ1-2, with 8 bases lining up with TRBD1. Trimming at V came to 3 bases and at J to 8 bases, leaving 8 bases not matched to a gene. Per germline, CDR1 KGHSH and CDR2 LQKENI. The CDR3 loop spans 14 amino acids. The CDR3 reads CASSPQRTGSGYTF. Written as DNA, the CDR3 is TGTGCCAGCTCACCTCAAAGGACAGGGAGCGGCTACACCTTC.

The V gene is TRBV15, the J gene TRBJ2-7, with D uncertain. Germline V lookup: CDR1 LNHNV, CDR2 YYDKDF (reference sequence). The CDR3 sequence is 15 residues long. V lost 0 bases and J 0 bases, leaving 9 bases between the germline ends. As DNA, the CDR3 is TGTGCCACCAGCAGAGAACTGCGAGACTCCTACGAGCAGTACTTC. It yields the protein CATSRELRDSYEQYF.